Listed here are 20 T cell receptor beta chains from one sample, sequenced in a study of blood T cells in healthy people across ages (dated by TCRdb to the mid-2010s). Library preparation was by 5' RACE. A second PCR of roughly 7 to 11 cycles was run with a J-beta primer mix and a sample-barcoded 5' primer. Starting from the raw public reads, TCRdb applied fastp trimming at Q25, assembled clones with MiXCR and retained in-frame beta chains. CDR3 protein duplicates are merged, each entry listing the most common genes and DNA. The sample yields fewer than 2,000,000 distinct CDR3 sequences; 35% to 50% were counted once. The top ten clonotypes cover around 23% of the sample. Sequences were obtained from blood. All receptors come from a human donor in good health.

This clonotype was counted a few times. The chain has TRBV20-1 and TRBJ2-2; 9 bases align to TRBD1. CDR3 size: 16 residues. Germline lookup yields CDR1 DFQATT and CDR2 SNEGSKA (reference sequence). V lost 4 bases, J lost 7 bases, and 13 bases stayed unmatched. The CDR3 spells CSAIRRDRVNGGELFF. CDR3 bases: TGCAGTGCTATTCGGCGGGACAGGGTTAATGGCGGGGAGCTGTTTTTT.

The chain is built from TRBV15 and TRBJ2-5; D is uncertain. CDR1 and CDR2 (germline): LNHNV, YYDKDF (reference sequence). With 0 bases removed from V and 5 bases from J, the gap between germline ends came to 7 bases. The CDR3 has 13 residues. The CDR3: CATSRDTAETQYF. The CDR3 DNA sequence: TGTGCCACCAGCAGAGATACGGCGGAGACCCAGTACTTC.

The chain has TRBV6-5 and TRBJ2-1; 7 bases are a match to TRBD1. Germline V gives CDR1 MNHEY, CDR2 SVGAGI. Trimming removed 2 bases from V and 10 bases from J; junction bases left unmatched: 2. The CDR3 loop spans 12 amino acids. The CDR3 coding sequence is TGTGCCAGCAGTTACGGGACAGAGGAGCAGTTCTTC. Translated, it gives CASSYGTEEQFF.

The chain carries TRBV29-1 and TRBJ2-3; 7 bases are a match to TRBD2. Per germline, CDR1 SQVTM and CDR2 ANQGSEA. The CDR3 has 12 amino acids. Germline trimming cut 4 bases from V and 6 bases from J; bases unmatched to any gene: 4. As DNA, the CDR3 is TGCAGCGTTGTGGGGGGGGATGATACGCAGTATTTT. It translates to CSVVGGDDTQYF.

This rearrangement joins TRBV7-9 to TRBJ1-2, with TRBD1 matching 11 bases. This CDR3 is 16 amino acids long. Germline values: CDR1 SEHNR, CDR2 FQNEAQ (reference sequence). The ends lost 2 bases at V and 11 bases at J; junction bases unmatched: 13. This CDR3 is CASSLPGTGGLRGYTF. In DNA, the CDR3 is TGTGCCAGCAGCTTACCAGGGACAGGGGGGTTAAGAGGTTACACCTTC. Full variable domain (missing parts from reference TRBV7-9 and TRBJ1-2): DTGVSQNPRHKITKRGQNVTFRCDPISEHNRLYWYRQTLGQGPEFLTYFQNEAQLEKSRLLSDRFSAERPKGSFSTLEIQRTEQGDSAMYLCASSLPGTGGLRGYTFGSGTRLTVV.

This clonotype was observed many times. CDR3 DNA: TGTGCCAGCAGTCCCCGGACAGGGAGCAATCAGCCCCAGCATTTT. Protein: CASSPRTGSNQPQHF. The chain recombines TRBV27 with TRBJ1-5, with 8 bases lining up with TRBD1. Unmatched junction bases numbered 4, after V lost 5 bases and J lost 1 base. Germline-derived CDR1 and CDR2 are MNHEY and SMNVEV (reference sequence). The length of the CDR3 is 15 residues.

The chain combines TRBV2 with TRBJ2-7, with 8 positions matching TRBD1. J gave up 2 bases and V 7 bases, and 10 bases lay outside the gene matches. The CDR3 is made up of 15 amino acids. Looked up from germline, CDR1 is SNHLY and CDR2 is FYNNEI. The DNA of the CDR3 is TGTGCCAGCAATCGGCTCAGGGACAGGCCCTACGAGCAGTACTTC. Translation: CASNRLRDRPYEQYF.

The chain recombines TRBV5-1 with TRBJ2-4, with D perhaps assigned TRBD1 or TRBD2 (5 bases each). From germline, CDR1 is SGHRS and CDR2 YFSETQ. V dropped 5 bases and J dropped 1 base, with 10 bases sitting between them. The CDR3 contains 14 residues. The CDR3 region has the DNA TGCGCCAGCAGAGAGGGGATGGCCAAAAACATTCAGTACTTC. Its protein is CASREGMAKNIQYF.

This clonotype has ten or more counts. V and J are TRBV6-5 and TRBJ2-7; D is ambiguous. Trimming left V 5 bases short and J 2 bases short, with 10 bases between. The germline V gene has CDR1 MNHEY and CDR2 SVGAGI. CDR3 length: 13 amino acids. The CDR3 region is CASSRGHPYEQYF. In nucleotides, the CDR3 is TGTGCCAGCAGTCGAGGTCACCCCTACGAGCAGTACTTC.

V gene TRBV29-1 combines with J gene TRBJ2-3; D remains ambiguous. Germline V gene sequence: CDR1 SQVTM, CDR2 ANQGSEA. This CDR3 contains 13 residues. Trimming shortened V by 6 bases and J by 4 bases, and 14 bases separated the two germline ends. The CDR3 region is CSVCLTGADTQYF. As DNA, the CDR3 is TGCAGCGTCTGCCTTACGGGCGCAGATACGCAGTATTTT.

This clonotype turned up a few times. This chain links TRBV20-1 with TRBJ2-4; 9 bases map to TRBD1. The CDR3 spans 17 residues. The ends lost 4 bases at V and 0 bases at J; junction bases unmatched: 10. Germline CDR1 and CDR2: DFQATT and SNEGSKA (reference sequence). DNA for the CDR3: TGCAGTGCTAACCGACAGGGGGAATTACTAGCCAAAAACATTCAGTACTTC. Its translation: CSANRQGELLAKNIQYF.

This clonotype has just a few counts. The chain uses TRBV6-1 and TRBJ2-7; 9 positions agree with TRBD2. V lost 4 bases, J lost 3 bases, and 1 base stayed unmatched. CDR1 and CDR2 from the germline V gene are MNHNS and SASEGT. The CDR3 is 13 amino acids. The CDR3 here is CASSVAGDYEQYF. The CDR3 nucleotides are TGTGCCAGCAGTGTAGCGGGGGACTACGAGCAGTACTTC.

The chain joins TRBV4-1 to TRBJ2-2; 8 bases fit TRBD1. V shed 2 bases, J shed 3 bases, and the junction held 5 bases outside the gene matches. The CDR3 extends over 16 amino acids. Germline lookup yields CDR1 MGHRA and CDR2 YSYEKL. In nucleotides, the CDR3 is TGCGCCAGCAGCCAATCGACAGGGGAATACACCGGGGAGCTGTTTTTT. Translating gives CASSQSTGEYTGELFF.

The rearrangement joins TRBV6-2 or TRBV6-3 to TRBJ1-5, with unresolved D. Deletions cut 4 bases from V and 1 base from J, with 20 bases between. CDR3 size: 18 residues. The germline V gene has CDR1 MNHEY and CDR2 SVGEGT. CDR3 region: CASSCPRGVPKSNQPQHF. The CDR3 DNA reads TGTGCCAGCAGTTGCCCTCGTGGGGTACCGAAAAGCAATCAGCCCCAGCATTTT.

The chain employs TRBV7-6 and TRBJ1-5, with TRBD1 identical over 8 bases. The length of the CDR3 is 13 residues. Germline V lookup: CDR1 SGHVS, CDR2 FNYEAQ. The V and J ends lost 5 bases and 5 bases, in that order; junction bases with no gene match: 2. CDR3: CASSHRGYQPQHF. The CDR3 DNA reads TGTGCCAGCAGCCACAGGGGGTATCAGCCCCAGCATTTT.

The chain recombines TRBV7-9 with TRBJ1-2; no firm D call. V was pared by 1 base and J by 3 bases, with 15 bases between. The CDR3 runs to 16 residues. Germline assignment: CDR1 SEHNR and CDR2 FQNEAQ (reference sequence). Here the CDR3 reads CASSLDGRRRHYGYTF. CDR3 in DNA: TGTGCCAGCAGCTTAGATGGTCGGAGAAGGCACTATGGCTACACCTTC.

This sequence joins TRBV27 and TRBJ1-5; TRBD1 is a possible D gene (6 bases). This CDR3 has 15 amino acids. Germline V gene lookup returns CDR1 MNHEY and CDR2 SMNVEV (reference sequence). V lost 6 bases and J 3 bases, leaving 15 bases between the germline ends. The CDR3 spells CASRLGQGSNQPQHF. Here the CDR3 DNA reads TGTGCCAGCAGACTCGGGCAGGGGTCCAATCAGCCCCAGCATTTT.

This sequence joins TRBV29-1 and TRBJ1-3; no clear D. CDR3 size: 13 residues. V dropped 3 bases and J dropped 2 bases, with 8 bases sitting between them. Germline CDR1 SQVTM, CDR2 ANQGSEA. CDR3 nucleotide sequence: TGCAGCGTTGAGCAGGTCGCTGGAAACACCATATATTTT. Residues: CSVEQVAGNTIYF.

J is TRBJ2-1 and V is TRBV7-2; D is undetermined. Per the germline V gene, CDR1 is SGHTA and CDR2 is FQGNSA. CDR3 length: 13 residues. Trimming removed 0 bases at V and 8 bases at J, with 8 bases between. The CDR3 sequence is CASSLAWFDEQFF. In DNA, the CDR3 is TGTGCCAGCAGCTTAGCATGGTTTGATGAGCAGTTCTTC.

The CDR3 region has the DNA TGTGCCAGCAGCTTAGAAGGGCTCCTAGGTGGTTCCTACAATGAGCAGTTCTTC. Protein: CASSLEGLLGGSYNEQFF. The gene calls are TRBV13 and TRBJ2-1; no clear D. Germline V gene lookup returns CDR1 PRHDT and CDR2 FYEKMQ (reference sequence). The V and J ends lost 1 base and 1 base respectively, with 17 bases between them. This CDR3 has 18 amino acids.